The source of this T cell receptor beta chain is a study of cytomegalovirus exposure and HLA in healthy donors. The trim removed 1 base at V and 16 bases at J, leaving 13 bases unmatched. The V gene's germline CDR1 is SGHTA and CDR2 FQGNSA. This CDR3 contains 15 residues. General study results and limits: Reportedly, cytomegalovirus status was diagnosed with high sensitivity and specificity.

PCR involved 60 Vbeta and 13 Jbeta primers. The assay was immunoSEQ multiplex PCR, and TCRdb's table has in-frame clones only and misses some. The data contain about 200,000 clones, 80% to 85% of them seen just once; the ten biggest clones take up around 3%. Of note for this clone: Its antigen remains unknown.

The material sequenced was PBMCs. V usage is TRBV7-2 and J usage is TRBJ1-3; 10 positions match TRBD1. This TCR came from a woman in her 40s in good health and CMV-seronegative. The CDR3 nucleotides read TGTGCCAGCAGCTTAGAGGGGGACAGGGGTGTCGCGCGGTATTTT. Encoded protein: CASSLEGDRGVARYF.